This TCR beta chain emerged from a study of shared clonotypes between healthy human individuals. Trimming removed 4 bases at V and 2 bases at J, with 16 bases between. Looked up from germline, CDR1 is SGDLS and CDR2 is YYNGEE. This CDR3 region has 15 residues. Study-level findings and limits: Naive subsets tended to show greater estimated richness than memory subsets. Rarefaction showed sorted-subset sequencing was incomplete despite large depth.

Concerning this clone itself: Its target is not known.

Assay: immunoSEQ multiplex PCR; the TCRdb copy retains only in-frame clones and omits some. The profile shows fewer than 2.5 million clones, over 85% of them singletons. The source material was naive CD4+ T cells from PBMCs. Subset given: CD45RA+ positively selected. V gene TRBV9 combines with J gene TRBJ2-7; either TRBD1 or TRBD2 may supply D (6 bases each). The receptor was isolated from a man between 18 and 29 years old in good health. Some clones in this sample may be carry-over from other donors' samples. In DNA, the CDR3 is TGTGCCAGCAGCTTCAGAGGAGGGGGAACCTACGAGCAGTACTTC. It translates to CASSFRGGGTYEQYF.